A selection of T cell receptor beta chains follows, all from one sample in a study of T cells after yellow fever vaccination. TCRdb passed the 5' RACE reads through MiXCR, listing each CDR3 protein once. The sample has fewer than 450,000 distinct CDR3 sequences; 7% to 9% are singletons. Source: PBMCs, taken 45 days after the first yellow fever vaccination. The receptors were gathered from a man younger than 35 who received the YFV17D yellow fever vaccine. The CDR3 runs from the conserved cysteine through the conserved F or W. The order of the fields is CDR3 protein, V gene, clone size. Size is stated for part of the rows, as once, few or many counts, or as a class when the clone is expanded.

CDR3aa: CASGLDPGTANTGELFF
v_gene: TRBV2
abundance: few

CDR3aa: CASSLVPLNTEAFF
v_gene: TRBV11-2
abundance: few

CDR3aa: CASGSSGANVLTF
v_gene: TRBV6-6
abundance: NA

CDR3aa: CASSLYSGLAGITAQYF
v_gene: TRBV7-9
abundance: few

CDR3aa: CSALAGLATGELFF
v_gene: TRBV20-1
abundance: few

CDR3aa: CAISVSPSGGAGFEDTQYF
v_gene: TRBV10-3
abundance: few

CDR3aa: CSARGTGYYNEQFF
v_gene: TRBV20-1
abundance: few

CDR3aa: CASSYSGGGYYEQYF
v_gene: TRBV6-5
abundance: NA

CDR3aa: CATRGESTDTQYF
v_gene: TRBV19
abundance: NA

CDR3aa: CASSSTGQNYNEQFF
v_gene: TRBV5-1
abundance: many

CDR3aa: CASSQDPTGANQPQHF
v_gene: TRBV4-1
abundance: few

CDR3aa: CASSFRGLGNEQFF
v_gene: TRBV5-1
abundance: many

CDR3aa: CASSLGGPWQSSYGYTF
v_gene: TRBV5-1
abundance: few

CDR3aa: CASSQDTSGQPQHF
v_gene: TRBV12-3/TRBV12-4
abundance: few

CDR3aa: CSARDSGGAGETQYF
v_gene: TRBV20-1
abundance: NA

CDR3aa: CASSFYRDTDTQYF
v_gene: TRBV5-5
abundance: NA

CDR3aa: CASTGVSGNTIYF
v_gene: TRBV6-1
abundance: few

CDR3aa: CASSLQGNTIYF
v_gene: TRBV12-3/TRBV12-4
abundance: few

CDR3aa: CSASSDRDVLANYGYTF
v_gene: TRBV20-1
abundance: NA

CDR3aa: CASQTQPESYEQYF
v_gene: TRBV7-2
abundance: many

CDR3aa: CASSSDWRGGRFYATQYF
v_gene: TRBV5-1
abundance: few

CDR3aa: CASGPVGETQYF
v_gene: TRBV7-6
abundance: many

CDR3aa: CASSRGQEEETQYF
v_gene: TRBV12-3/TRBV12-4
abundance: NA

CDR3aa: CASSKTGNSPLHF
v_gene: TRBV12-3/TRBV12-4
abundance: NA

CDR3aa: CSVVLASLGTQYF
v_gene: TRBV29-1
abundance: few

CDR3aa: CASSLKREGDGYTF
v_gene: TRBV7-8
abundance: NA

CDR3aa: CASSLRWGPYQQYF
v_gene: TRBV12-3/TRBV12-4
abundance: few

CDR3aa: CASSRTSGGLGDTQYF
v_gene: TRBV6-1
abundance: many